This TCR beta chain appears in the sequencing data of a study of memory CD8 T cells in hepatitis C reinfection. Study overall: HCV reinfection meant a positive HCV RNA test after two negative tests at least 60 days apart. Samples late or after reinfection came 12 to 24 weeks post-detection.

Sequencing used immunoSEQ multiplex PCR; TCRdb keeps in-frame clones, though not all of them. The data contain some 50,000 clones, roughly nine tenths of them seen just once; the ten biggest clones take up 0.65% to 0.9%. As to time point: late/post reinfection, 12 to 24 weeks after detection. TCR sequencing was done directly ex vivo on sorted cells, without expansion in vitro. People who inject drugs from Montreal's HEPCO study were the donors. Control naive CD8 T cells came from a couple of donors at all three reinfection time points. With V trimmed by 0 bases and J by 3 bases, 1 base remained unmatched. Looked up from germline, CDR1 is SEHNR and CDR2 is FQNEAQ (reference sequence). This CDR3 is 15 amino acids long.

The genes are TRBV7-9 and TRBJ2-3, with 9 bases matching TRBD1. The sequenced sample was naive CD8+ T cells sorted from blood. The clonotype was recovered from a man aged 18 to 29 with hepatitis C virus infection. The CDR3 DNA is TGTGCCAGCAGCTTAGCACAGGGGGCAACAGATACGCAGTATTTT. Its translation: CASSLAQGATDTQYF. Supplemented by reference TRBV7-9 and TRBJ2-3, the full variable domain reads DTGVSQNPRHKITKRGQNVTFRCDPISEHNRLYWYRQTLGQGPEFLTYFQNEAQLEKSRLLSDRFSAERPKGSFSTLEIQRTEQGDSAMYLCASSLAQGATDTQYFGPGTRLTVL.